The T cell receptor (beta chain) under discussion was sequenced for a study of blood T cells in healthy people across ages. Germline lookup yields CDR1 SGHRS and CDR2 YFSETQ. Trimming left V 4 bases short and J 4 bases short, with 14 bases between. The CDR3 sequence is 14 residues long. Study results and caveats: Among long-lived donors, naive CD4+ cells were more numerous and diversity higher than in aged donors.

The use of a sample-barcoded 5' primer and a J-beta primer mix characterized a second PCR of roughly 6 to 12 cycles. Each CDR3 protein is one row after TCRdb ran MiXCR on the 5' RACE reads. The repertoire has under 750,000 distinct CDR3 sequences, less than 60% of them found once; the top ten carry 20% to 25%. This clonotype has just a few counts. The antigen is not known. This TCR was recovered from an elderly man in good health. The sample was blood. The gene calls are TRBV5-1 and TRBJ2-5; D might be TRBD2 (6 bases). As DNA, the CDR3 is TGCGCCAGCAGCGTCGGGACTCTCCGAGAGACCCAGTACTTC. Its protein is CASSVGTLRETQYF.